The 19 T cell receptor beta chains below were found in one sample sequenced in a study of T-cell memory formation after mild COVID-19. Each CDR3 protein gets one entry after TCRdb re-called the 5' RACE reads with MiXCR. The data contain a few hundred thousand distinct CDR3 sequences, around a sixth of them singletons. Sample: PBMCs or a T cell subset sorted from them (not recorded which). These receptors were obtained from a man between 18 and 29 years old who had mild COVID-19 (a few samples of this study predate the infection). Cell type and time point are not known.

A note on this clonotype: An end of the junction does not agree with germline; a read error may underlie this. The gene calls are TRBV6-2 or TRBV6-3 and TRBJ2-5, with D perhaps assigned TRBD1 or TRBD2 (5 bases each). The CDR3 runs 15 residues. Germline V gene lookup returns CDR1 MNHEY and CDR2 SVGEGT. The CDR3 coding sequence is TGTGCCAGCAATCAAGAGAGGGGTTCGACAGAGGCCCAGTACTTC. It codes for CASNQERGSTEAQYF.

The CDR3 sequence: CASSYLSQGSSYEQYF. Written as DNA, the CDR3 is TGTGCCAGCAGTTATCTTTCCCAGGGGTCCTCCTACGAGCAGTACTTC. The J gene is TRBJ2-7, the V gene TRBV6-1, with a possible D match to TRBD1 (6 bases). V was shortened by 5 bases and J by 0 bases, with 17 bases between the two germline ends. CDR3 length: 16 amino acids. Germline CDR1 reads MNHNS; CDR2 reads SASEGT.

The CDR3, as DNA: TGTGCCAGCAGCCAAGGGCTTATGAACACTGAAGCTTTCTTT. This sequence encodes CASSQGLMNTEAFF. The chain joins TRBV3-1 to TRBJ1-1; no clear D gene. The V end was cut by 1 base, the J end by 0 bases, with 6 bases between. Germline loops: CDR1 LGHDT, CDR2 YNNKEL (reference sequence). This CDR3 region has 14 residues.

This clonotype occurred a few times. The V gene is TRBV7-6, the J gene TRBJ1-3; D is perhaps TRBD1 (5 bases). Trimming took off 2 bases at V and 0 bases at J, with 14 bases between the two ends. This CDR3 has 17 amino acids. Germline V gives CDR1 SGHVS, CDR2 FNYEAQ. The CDR3 spells CASSLSGTPSSGNTIYF. CDR3 bases: TGTGCCAGCAGCTTATCCGGGACGCCGAGCTCTGGAAACACCATATATTTT.

The J gene is TRBJ2-1, the V gene TRBV12-3 or TRBV12-4; D is unresolved. Trimming took off 5 bases at V and 4 bases at J, with 15 bases between the two ends. This CDR3 comprises 15 residues. The CDR3 DNA follows: TGTGCCAGCAGTGCTCAGACTCTAATATACAATGAGCAGTTCTTC. Amino acids: CASSAQTLIYNEQFF.

This clonotype was seen more than once but under ten times. The CDR3 DNA sequence: TGCGCCAGCAGCCAAGTTCCCGGGACAGTGAACACTGAAGCTTTCTTT. Translation: CASSQVPGTVNTEAFF. V and J are TRBV4-3 and TRBJ1-1; 7 nucleotides line up with TRBD1. The CDR3 has 16 residues. Germline CDR1 LGHNA, CDR2 YSLEER. Germline trimming cut 1 base from V and 0 bases from J; bases unmatched to any gene: 5.

This clonotype was seen just once. The germline gene is not matched at one end of the junction; a read error may be the cause. The CDR3 nucleotides are TGTGCCAGCAGTTACATGGGGGGGGGAGATACGCATTATTTT. Translation gives CASSYMGGGDTHYF. This chain links TRBV6-6 with TRBJ2-3, with 7 bases that match TRBD2. Germline CDR1 and CDR2: MNHNY and SVGAGI (reference sequence). The CDR3 has 14 residues.

This clonotype has a handful of counts. The gene calls are TRBV9 and TRBJ2-5, with D perhaps TRBD2 (6 bases). This CDR3 is built from 15 residues. V lost 0 bases and J 3 bases, leaving 12 bases between the germline ends. Germline loops: CDR1 SGDLS, CDR2 YYNGEE. The CDR3 DNA is TGTGCCAGCAGCGTAGCTGGGGGGTCAGAAGAGACCCAGTACTTC. Translating it yields CASSVAGGSEETQYF.

This clonotype has only a few counts. This chain uses TRBV10-2 with TRBJ1-1; TRBD1 matches at 7 bases. Germline values: CDR1 WSHSY, CDR2 SAAADI. The length of the CDR3 is 14 residues. V lost 7 bases to trimming and J lost 0 bases; unmatched junction nucleotides: 5. The CDR3 sequence: CASKRGPLNTEAFF. The CDR3 region has the DNA TGCGCCAGCAAGAGGGGGCCTTTGAACACTGAAGCTTTCTTT.

The rearrangement links TRBV30 to TRBJ1-2, with TRBD1 as a possible D gene (6 bases). The V gene's germline CDR1 is GTSNPN and CDR2 SVGIG (reference sequence). The CDR3 loop spans 13 amino acids. The ends were cut back, 0 bases at V and 5 bases at J, with 10 bases in the middle. The CDR3 bases are TGTGCCTGGAGTGTACAGGGAATATATGGCTACACCTTC. This translates into CAWSVQGIYGYTF.

This clonotype was observed a handful of times. The chain recombines TRBV2 with TRBJ2-1; possible D gene TRBD2, 6 bases. This CDR3 has 12 residues. Trimming stripped 6 bases from V and 9 bases from J, with 12 bases between. The germline gives CDR1 SNHLY, CDR2 FYNNEI. The CDR3 coding sequence is TGTGCCAGCAGACACGGGGGTACTGAGCAGTTCTTC. It codes for CASRHGGTEQFF.

V is TRBV6-2 or TRBV6-3 and J is TRBJ2-1; 14 bases line up with TRBD2. This CDR3 has 17 residues. V lost 4 bases to trimming and J lost 6 bases; unmatched junction nucleotides: 8. Germline CDR1 is MNHEY and CDR2 is SVGEGT. The CDR3 region has the DNA TGTGCCAGCAGTTCCCGGACTAGCGGGGGGCTTCGCAATGAGCAGTTCTTC. This codes for CASSSRTSGGLRNEQFF.

The chain links TRBV25-1 to TRBJ2-7, with D hard to call. The CDR3 runs to 13 residues. The ends were cut back, 6 bases at V and 3 bases at J, with 12 bases in the middle. Germline lookup yields CDR1 MGHDK and CDR2 SYGVNS. The CDR3 reads CASSPRFLYEQYF. In nucleotides, the CDR3 is TGTGCCAGCAGCCCCAGGTTTCTCTACGAGCAGTACTTC.

This clonotype was detected many times. The rearrangement joins TRBV6-5 to TRBJ1-1; D is unresolved. Germline lookup yields CDR1 MNHEY and CDR2 SVGAGI. V shed 6 bases and J shed 9 bases, with 17 bases lying between them. The CDR3 has 13 amino acids. This CDR3 reads CASSPTSGVKAFF. The CDR3 nucleotides are TGTGCCAGCAGCCCCACTAGCGGTGTTAAAGCTTTCTTT.

The rearrangement joins TRBV4-2 to TRBJ1-5; 8 bases line up with TRBD1. The CDR3 spans 17 residues. Trimming took 4 bases from V and 6 from J; bases not matched to a gene: 14. CDR1 and CDR2 from the germline V gene are LGHNA and YNFKEQ. CDR3: CASSPAGETGGVQPQHF. As DNA, the CDR3 is TGTGCCAGCAGCCCAGCGGGGGAAACAGGGGGGGTTCAGCCCCAGCATTTT.

This clonotype has only a few counts. This rearrangement joins TRBV6-2 or TRBV6-3 to TRBJ1-1; D is perhaps TRBD1 (5 bases). The CDR3 covers 17 residues. CDR1 and CDR2 from the germline V gene are MNHEY and SVGEGT. The V gene lost 1 base and the J gene lost 4 bases, with 19 bases spanning the gap. CDR3: CASSYFLTGRYVTEAFF. The CDR3 bases are TGTGCCAGCAGTTACTTCCTAACAGGTAGATACGTCACTGAAGCTTTCTTT.

This clonotype was counted between two and nine times. J is TRBJ2-1 and V is TRBV7-6; 11 positions match TRBD1. CDR3 length: 17 amino acids. V gave up 5 bases and J gave up 5 bases; unmatched junction bases: 11. The germline V gene has CDR1 SGHVS and CDR2 FNYEAQ. The chain's CDR3 is CASSDTVRDRGNNEQFF. In DNA, the CDR3 is TGTGCCAGCAGCGACACTGTCCGGGACAGGGGGAACAATGAGCAGTTCTTC.

This clonotype was detected a few times. The V call is TRBV28, the J call TRBJ2-3, with D possibly matching TRBD2 (5 bases). Looked up from germline, CDR1 is MDHEN and CDR2 is SYDVKM. CDR3 length: 13 residues. The V end lost 1 base, the J end lost 14 bases, and 16 bases lay between the germline ends. The CDR3 sequence: CASSLYAGLPLYF. DNA of the CDR3: TGTGCCAGCAGTTTATACGCGGGCCTCCCACTGTATTTT.

The chain couples TRBV4-3 to TRBJ2-3; tentative D call: TRBD2 (5 bases). CDR3 length equals 14 residues. Trimming stripped 1 base from V and 6 bases from J, with 11 bases between. Germline-derived CDR1 and CDR2 are LGHNA and YSLEER. The CDR3 sequence is CASSQAAGADTQYF. The CDR3 nucleotides are TGCGCCAGCAGCCAAGCGGCGGGTGCGGATACGCAGTATTTT.